The 20 T cell receptor beta chains listed next were all sequenced from one sample in a study of beta chain features in type 1 diabetes. As every portion of the isolated RNA was reverse transcribed, the sequencing read expressed TCRB transcripts. Data came from immunoSEQ multiplex PCR; TCRdb stores just in-frame clones and leaves some out. This sample has a few hundred thousand clones, with around 10% found just once. The sequencing sample was made of naive CD4+ T cells from blood. The receptors here all came from a woman aged 30 to 39 in good health.

The chain uses TRBV7-9 and TRBJ2-1; tentative D call: TRBD2 (6 bases). The CDR3 consists of 16 residues. Trimming took off 1 base at V and 4 bases at J, with 14 bases between the two ends. Looked up from germline, CDR1 is SEHNR and CDR2 is FQNEAQ (reference sequence). The CDR3 sequence: CASSLVGAGPYNEQFF. The DNA of the CDR3 is TGTGCCAGCAGCTTAGTCGGAGCGGGTCCATACAATGAGCAGTTCTTC. Looking up the rest from reference TRBV7-9 and TRBJ2-1 gives the full variable domain: DTGVSQNPRHKITKRGQNVTFRCDPISEHNRLYWYRQTLGQGPEFLTYFQNEAQLEKSRLLSDRFSAERPKGSFSTLEIQRTEQGDSAMYLCASSLVGAGPYNEQFFGPGTRLTVL.

In this sample, this clone turned up a few times. This chain joins TRBV30 and TRBJ1-1, with a weak D call TRBD1 (5 bases). Trimming stripped 4 bases from V and 7 bases from J, with 10 bases between. Germline V gene lookup returns CDR1 GTSNPN and CDR2 SVGIG (reference sequence). CDR3 size: 11 residues. The CDR3 region is CAWKRDGEAFF. The CDR3 DNA is TGTGCCTGGAAGCGGGACGGTGAAGCTTTCTTT.

A few counts support this clone. This specimen includes other DNA sequences encoding the same CDR3. The rearrangement uses TRBV7-2 and TRBJ2-7, with 7 bases fitting TRBD2. The V gene end was trimmed by 1 base and the J gene end by 0 bases; junction bases not matched to a gene: 0. CDR1 is SGHTA, CDR2 FQGNSA, per germline. The CDR3 totals 14 residues. The CDR3 sequence: CASSLGLASYEQYF. The CDR3 DNA follows: TGTGCCAGCAGCTTAGGACTAGCCTCCTACGAGCAGTACTTC.

This clone turned up a few times. The V gene is TRBV5-6, the J gene TRBJ1-1, with unresolved D. CDR1 and CDR2 from the germline V gene are SGHDT and YYEEEE. The CDR3 covers 14 residues. V shed 1 base and J shed 6 bases, with 13 bases lying between them. As DNA, the CDR3 is TGTGCCAGCAGCTTGCTCACGGGTTCTCCTGAAGCTTTCTTT. This sequence encodes CASSLLTGSPEAFF.

The chain employs TRBV7-9 and TRBJ1-1; no clear D. This CDR3 contains 13 residues. The V gene lost 1 base and the J gene lost 1 base, with 4 bases spanning the gap. Germline V lookup: CDR1 SEHNR, CDR2 FQNEAQ (reference sequence). The CDR3 coding sequence is TGTGCCAGCAGCTTAGTGGCGAACACTGAAGCTTTCTTT. It specifies CASSLVANTEAFF.

The J gene is TRBJ2-1, the V gene TRBV5-1, with 10 bases lining up with TRBD2. The germline V gene encodes CDR1 SGHRS and CDR2 YFSETQ. The CDR3 contains 15 residues. The V and J ends lost 5 bases and 1 base, in that order; junction bases with no gene match: 3. The CDR3 reads CASRLAGESYNEQFF. The CDR3 coding sequence is TGCGCCAGCAGGCTAGCGGGAGAATCCTACAATGAGCAGTTCTTC.

This clone was found a few times. This chain joins TRBV28 and TRBJ2-7; 10 bases line up with TRBD2. CDR3 size: 14 residues. With 7 bases clipped from V and 2 bases from J, the junction kept 5 bases outside the gene matches. Germline loops: CDR1 MDHEN, CDR2 SYDVKM. CDR3 sequence (DNA): TGTGCCAGCAACGAAGCGGGGGGGACCTACGAGCAGTACTTC. It encodes CASNEAGGTYEQYF.

The V gene is TRBV18, the J gene TRBJ1-1; D gene unclear. The CDR3 contains 13 residues. Germline CDR1 is KGHSH and CDR2 is LQKENI. Between the trimmed V and J ends, which lost 3 bases and 5 bases, there was a span of 10 bases. The CDR3: CASSPTEGTEAFF. As DNA, the CDR3 is TGTGCCAGCTCACCTACGGAGGGTACTGAAGCTTTCTTT.

This clone was seen a handful of times. The chain is built from TRBV4-3 and TRBJ2-2; D unresolved. V shed 1 base and J shed 6 bases, with 9 bases lying between them. The CDR3 is 14 residues long. Germline-derived CDR1 and CDR2 are LGHNA and YSLEER. CDR3 protein: CASSQGARPGELFF. Written as DNA, the CDR3 is TGCGCCAGCAGCCAAGGGGCGAGACCCGGGGAGCTGTTTTTT.

This clone has just a few counts. The rearrangement uses TRBV5-8 and TRBJ2-2; D uncertain. CDR1 SGHTS and CDR2 YDEGEE come from the germline V gene. The CDR3 runs 14 residues. V gave up 1 base and J gave up 2 bases, with 6 bases separating them. CDR3 nucleotides: TGTGCCAGCAGCTTGACTTCAAACACCGGGGAGCTGTTTTTT. It yields the protein CASSLTSNTGELFF.

This clone was seen only a few times. The genes are TRBV11-1 and TRBJ2-3, with a possible D match to TRBD1 (5 bases). The CDR3 is 14 residues long. The V gene's germline CDR1 is SGHAT and CDR2 FQDESV (reference sequence). V lost 6 bases, J lost 0 bases, and 10 bases lay in between. This CDR3 reads CASRTDTSTDTQYF. CDR3 DNA: TGTGCCAGCAGGACGGACACTAGCACAGATACGCAGTATTTT.

V is TRBV7-3 and J is TRBJ2-3; 8 bases line up with TRBD2. Looked up from germline, CDR1 is SGHTA and CDR2 is FQGTGA. CDR3 size: 15 residues. The J segment lost 1 base and the V segment lost 3 bases, leaving 3 bases of the junction unmatched. CDR3 bases: TGTGCCAGCAGCTTCCAGACTAGCGGCACAGATACGCAGTATTTT. Its protein is CASSFQTSGTDTQYF.

This clone came up a few times. V usage is TRBV29-1 and J usage is TRBJ2-7, with 13 bases that match TRBD2. Unmatched junction bases numbered 3, after V lost 7 bases and J lost 3 bases. Germline CDR1 is SQVTM and CDR2 is ANQGSEA. The CDR3 loop spans 13 amino acids. CDR3 sequence: CSAWTSGSYEQYF. CDR3 coding DNA: TGCAGCGCCTGGACTAGCGGGAGCTACGAGCAGTACTTC.

The chain is built from TRBV28 and TRBJ1-2; tentative D call: TRBD1 (5 bases). The germline gives CDR1 MDHEN, CDR2 SYDVKM. The CDR3 has 13 amino acids. The V end was cut by 6 bases, the J end by 3 bases, with 11 bases between. CDR3 sequence reads: CASREGIYYGYTF. CDR3 bases: TGTGCCAGCAGGGAGGGGATTTACTATGGCTACACCTTC.

This clone came up a few times. The V and J genes are TRBV29-1 and TRBJ2-3; 9 bases agree with TRBD1. V lost 3 bases, J lost 2 bases, and 9 bases stayed unmatched. CDR3 size: 16 residues. CDR1 and CDR2 from the germline V gene are SQVTM and ANQGSEA. CDR3 amino acids: CSVEPRGTGSTDTQYF. Written as DNA, the CDR3 is TGCAGCGTTGAGCCCAGAGGGACAGGGTCCACAGATACGCAGTATTTT.

The rearrangement joins TRBV28 to TRBJ1-5, with TRBD1 identical over 9 bases. The CDR3 totals 20 residues. V lost 3 bases, J lost 0 bases, and 15 bases stayed unmatched. The germline V gene has CDR1 MDHEN and CDR2 SYDVKM. In DNA form, the CDR3 reads TGTGCCAGCAGTTTTGGGAGGGGACAGGGAATTCCCCTTAGCAATCAGCCCCAGCATTTT. This sequence encodes CASSFGRGQGIPLSNQPQHF.

This clone has just a few counts. J is TRBJ2-1 and V is TRBV7-3, with 7 bases identical to TRBD2. There are 18 residues in the CDR3. Germline loops: CDR1 SGHTA, CDR2 FQGTGA. The ends lost 0 bases at V and 0 bases at J; junction bases unmatched: 8. The CDR3 coding sequence is TGTGCCAGCAGCTTAACGGGTAGCGGGTCGAGCTCCTACAATGAGCAGTTCTTC. It translates to CASSLTGSGSSSYNEQFF.

Worth noting for this clone: A junction end diverges from the germline sequence, so it may reflect a read error. The chain joins TRBV20-1 to TRBJ2-1; the D is unclear. The CDR3 is 10 amino acids. Germline V lookup: CDR1 DFQATT, CDR2 SNEGSKA (reference sequence). The CDR3 DNA sequence: TGCAGTGGCTCCTATAATGAGCAGTTCTTC. Encoded protein: CSGSYNEQFF.

This chain links TRBV7-2 with TRBJ1-1; 10 bases fit TRBD1. CDR1 is SGHTA and CDR2 is FQGNSA in the germline V gene. J lost 6 bases, V lost 4 bases, and 5 bases had no gene match. The CDR3 sequence is 14 residues long. The CDR3, as DNA: TGTGCCAGCAGCTCCTCCGGGACAGGGGCTGAAGCTTTCTTT. Translation: CASSSSGTGAEAFF.

In this sample, this clone turned up a few times. The V gene is TRBV21-1, the J gene TRBJ2-4; TRBD1, the D gene given by the table, was not confirmed from the DNA. TRBV21-1 corresponds to a pseudogene. The CDR3 covers 16 residues. The CDR3 DNA is TGTGCCAGCAGCAACCGGGACAGGGGGACCAAAAACATTCAGTACTTC. It yields the protein CASSNRDRGTKNIQYF.